This T cell receptor beta chain came from a study of cytomegalovirus exposure and HLA in healthy donors. Comments on this clone: The antigen is not known.

13 Jbeta primers and 60 Vbeta primers were used for the PCR. Here immunoSEQ multiplex PCR was the method, and the copy in TCRdb shows in-frame clones only, minus some. Found here are more than 150,000 clones, over 70% of them singletons; the top ten hold 1.3%. Findings of the study overall: Roughly uniform sequencing depth across donors was assumed, possibly incorrectly.

Though probably carrying unrecorded immune exposures, donors were nominally healthy at sampling. This receptor was taken from a man aged 50-60 years in good health and CMV-seropositive. Material: PBMCs.

CDR3 sequence reads: CASSPLGGGYTDTQYF. DNA of the CDR3: TGTGCCAGCAGTCCCCTTGGCGGGGGTTACACAGATACGCAGTATTTT. This chain connects TRBV27 to TRBJ2-3; the match to TRBD2 covers 7 bases. J lost 2 bases, V lost 5 bases, and 10 bases had no gene match. From germline, CDR1 is MNHEY and CDR2 SMNVEV (reference sequence). The CDR3 is 16 amino acids.